What follows are 9 T cell receptor beta chains derived from one specimen sequenced in a study of monozygotic twins with inflammatory bowel disease. TCRdb re-called the 5' RACE reads and gives one entry per CDR3 protein, without DNA. This table lists some 330,000 distinct CDR3 sequences. The sample comprised blood. The receptors here all came from a human donor with ulcerative colitis or Crohn's disease, or a healthy co-twin of an affected twin (not recorded which).

The chain couples TRBV7-2 to TRBJ1-3. Germline V gene lookup returns CDR1 SGHTA and CDR2 FQGNSA. This CDR3 comprises 17 residues. CDR3 amino acids: CASSLGGKGNSGNTIYF.

The chain couples TRBV7-3 to TRBJ1-1. This CDR3 comprises 11 residues. Germline lookup yields CDR1 SGHTA and CDR2 FQGTGA. The CDR3 loop is CASNPNTEAFF.

This chain uses TRBV18 with TRBJ2-7; the TCRdb call, TRBD2, lacks DNA for checking. In germline, CDR1 is KGHSH, CDR2 LQKENI. The CDR3 sequence is 14 residues long. The CDR3 spells CASSPLREGYEQYF.

The V and J genes are TRBV5-1 and TRBJ2-6; the D call of TRBD1 rests on TCRdb alone, since no DNA is present to check it. Per germline, CDR1 SGHRS and CDR2 YFSETQ. There are 16 residues in the CDR3. The CDR3 protein is CASLRGAYSGANVLTF. Looking up the rest from reference TRBV5-1 and TRBJ2-6 gives the full variable domain: KAGVTQTPRYLIKTRGQQVTLSCSPISGHRSVSWYQQTPGQGLQFLFEYFSETQRNKGNFPGRFSGRQFSNSRSEMNVSTLELGDSALYLCASLRGAYSGANVLTFGAGSRLTVL.

V gene TRBV20-1 combines with J gene TRBJ2-5; TCRdb's assignment of TRBD1 cannot be checked, as there is no DNA. Germline CDR1 DFQATT, CDR2 SNEGSKA (reference sequence). This CDR3 is built from 13 residues. The CDR3 region is CSARPPDKETQYF.

The chain carries TRBV5-1 and TRBJ2-7; TCRdb names TRBD2, which stays unverified in the absence of DNA. CDR1 and CDR2 from the germline V gene are SGHRS and YFSETQ. This CDR3 has 15 residues. The CDR3 here is CASSLGNSGSTEQYF.

This rearrangement joins TRBV25-1 to TRBJ2-7; TCRdb returns TRBD1, unconfirmable since there is no DNA. The CDR3 is 16 amino acids. Germline V gives CDR1 MGHDK, CDR2 SYGVNS. The CDR3 sequence is CASSRRGGTKVYEQYF.

The chain has TRBV14 and TRBJ2-1; TCRdb lists TRBD1, though no DNA is available to test this call. The CDR3 covers 17 residues. Germline V gene sequence: CDR1 SGHDN, CDR2 FVKESK. CDR3 region: CASSPAHGTVSYNEQFF.

The chain joins TRBV4-1 to TRBJ1-5; TCRdb proposes TRBD1, but this gene call is untestable without DNA. The CDR3 is 16 amino acids. CDR1 and CDR2 (germline): MGHRA, YSYEKL. CDR3 sequence: CASSQDISRGNQPQHF.